Each of the 5 T cell receptor beta chains below was sequenced from the same sample in a study of blood T cell repertoires in COVID-19. Sequencing used immunoSEQ multiplex PCR; TCRdb keeps in-frame clones, though not all of them. Here the sample spans about 290,000 clones, roughly 91% being singletons. The sequenced sample consisted of peripheral blood. The receptor set was obtained from a woman between 25 and 40 years old with COVID-19, enrolled during active disease.

CDR3 nucleotide sequence: TGTGCCAGCAGCCGACTCGGGACTGCCTACAATGAGCAGTTCTTC. Translation gives CASSRLGTAYNEQFF. The rearrangement links TRBV7-6 to TRBJ2-1; D is perhaps TRBD2 (6 bases). The germline V and J ends were trimmed by 5 bases and 2 bases, with 13 bases remaining between them. The length of the CDR3 is 15 residues. Germline loops: CDR1 SGHVS, CDR2 FNYEAQ.

This chain links TRBV7-6 with TRBJ2-1; possibly TRBD2 for D (6 bases). The CDR3 covers 16 residues. CDR1 SGHVS and CDR2 FNYEAQ come from the germline V gene. Between the trimmed V and J ends, which lost 3 bases and 0 bases, there was a span of 12 bases. DNA for the CDR3: TGTGCCAGCAGCTTCCTCGGGGGAACCTCCTACAATGAGCAGTTCTTC. It encodes CASSFLGGTSYNEQFF.

The rearrangement joins TRBV2 to TRBJ2-7; 7 nucleotides agree with TRBD2. The V gene end was trimmed by 3 bases and the J gene end by 3 bases; junction bases not matched to a gene: 2. Germline values: CDR1 SNHLY, CDR2 FYNNEI. CDR3 length equals 13 residues. The CDR3 DNA is TGTGCCAGCAGTGAGGGGGGGGTCTACGAGCAGTACTTC. Translation gives CASSEGGVYEQYF.

The chain combines TRBV21-1 with TRBJ1-5; no check of the table's D call, TRBD1, against the DNA was made. TRBV21-1 is classified as a pseudogene. The CDR3 contains 18 residues. The DNA for the CDR3 is TGTGCCAGCAGCAATTCGACAGTGCCCAGGAATAGCAATCAGCCCCAGCATTTT. It translates to CASSNSTVPRNSNQPQHF.

J is TRBJ1-1 and V is TRBV7-9; D perhaps matches TRBD1 (6 bases). Trimming left V 2 bases short and J 1 base short, with 17 bases between. CDR1 and CDR2 (germline): SEHNR, FQNEAQ (reference sequence). This CDR3 has 17 residues. The CDR3 protein is CASSLMSWQGPNTEAFF. CDR3 nucleotides: TGTGCCAGCAGCTTAATGTCGTGGCAGGGGCCGAACACTGAAGCTTTCTTT.